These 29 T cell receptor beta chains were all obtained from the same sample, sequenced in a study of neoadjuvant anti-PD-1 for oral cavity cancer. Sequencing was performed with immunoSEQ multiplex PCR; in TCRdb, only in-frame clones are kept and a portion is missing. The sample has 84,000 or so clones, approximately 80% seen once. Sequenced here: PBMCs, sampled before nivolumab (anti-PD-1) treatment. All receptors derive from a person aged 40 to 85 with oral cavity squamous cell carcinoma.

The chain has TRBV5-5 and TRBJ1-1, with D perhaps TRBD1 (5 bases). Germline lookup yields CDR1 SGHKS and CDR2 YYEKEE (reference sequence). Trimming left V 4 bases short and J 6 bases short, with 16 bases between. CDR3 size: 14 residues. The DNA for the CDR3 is TGTGCCAGCAGCGGAGACAGTACTAACGCTGAAGCTTTCTTT. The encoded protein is CASSGDSTNAEAFF.

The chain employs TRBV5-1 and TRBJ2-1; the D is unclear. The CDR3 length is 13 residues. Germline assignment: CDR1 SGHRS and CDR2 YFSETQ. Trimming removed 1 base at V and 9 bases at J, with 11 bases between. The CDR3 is CASSLSAVAEQFF. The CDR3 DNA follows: TGCGCCAGCAGCTTGTCTGCGGTAGCTGAGCAGTTCTTC.

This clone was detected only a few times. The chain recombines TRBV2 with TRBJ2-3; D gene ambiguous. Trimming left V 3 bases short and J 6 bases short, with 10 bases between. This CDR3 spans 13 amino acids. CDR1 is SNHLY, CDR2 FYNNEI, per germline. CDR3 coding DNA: TGTGCCAGCAGTGAGGAAGTGACGGATACGCAGTATTTT. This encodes CASSEEVTDTQYF.

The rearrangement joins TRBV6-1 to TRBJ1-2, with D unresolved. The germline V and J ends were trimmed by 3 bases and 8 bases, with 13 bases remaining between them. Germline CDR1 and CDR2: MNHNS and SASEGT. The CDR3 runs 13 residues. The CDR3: CASSEGLSEGYTF. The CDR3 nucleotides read TGTGCCAGCAGTGAGGGCCTCTCGGAGGGCTACACCTTC.

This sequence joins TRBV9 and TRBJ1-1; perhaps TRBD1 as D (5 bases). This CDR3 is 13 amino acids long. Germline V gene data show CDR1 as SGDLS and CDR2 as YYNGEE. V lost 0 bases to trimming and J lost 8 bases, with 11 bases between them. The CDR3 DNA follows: TGTGCCAGCAGCGTAGGGGAGGGGTTAGAAGCTTTCTTT. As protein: CASSVGEGLEAFF. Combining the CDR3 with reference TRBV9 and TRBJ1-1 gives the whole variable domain DSGVTQTPKHLITATGQRVTLRCSPRSGDLSVYWYQQSLDQGLQFLIQYYNGEERAKGNILERFSAQQFPDLHSELNLSSLELGDSALYFCASSVGEGLEAFFGQGTRLTVV.

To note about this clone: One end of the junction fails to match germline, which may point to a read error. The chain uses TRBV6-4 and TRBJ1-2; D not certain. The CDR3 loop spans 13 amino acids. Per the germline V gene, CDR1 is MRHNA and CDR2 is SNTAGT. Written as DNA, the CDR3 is TGTGCCAGCAGCTCCAGCGGTAACTATGGCTACATCTTC. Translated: CASSSSGNYGYIF.

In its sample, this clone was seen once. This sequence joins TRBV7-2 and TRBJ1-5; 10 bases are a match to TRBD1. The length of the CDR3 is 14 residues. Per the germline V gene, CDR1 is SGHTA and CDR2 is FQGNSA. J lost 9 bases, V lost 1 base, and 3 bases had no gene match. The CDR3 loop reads CASSLGTGGMPQHF. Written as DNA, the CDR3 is TGTGCCAGCAGCTTAGGGACAGGGGGTATGCCCCAGCATTTT.

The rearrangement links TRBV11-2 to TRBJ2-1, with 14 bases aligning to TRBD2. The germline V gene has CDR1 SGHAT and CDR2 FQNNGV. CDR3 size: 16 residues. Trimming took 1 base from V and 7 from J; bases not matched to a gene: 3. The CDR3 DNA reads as TGTGCCAGCAGCTTAGGGGGGACTAGCGGGAGAAATGAGCAGTTCTTC. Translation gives CASSLGGTSGRNEQFF.

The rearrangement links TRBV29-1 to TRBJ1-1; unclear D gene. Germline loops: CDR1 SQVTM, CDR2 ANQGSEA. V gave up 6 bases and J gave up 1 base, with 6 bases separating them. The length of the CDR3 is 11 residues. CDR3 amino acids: CSVSRNTEAFF. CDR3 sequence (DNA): TGCAGCGTCTCCCGGAACACTGAAGCTTTCTTT.

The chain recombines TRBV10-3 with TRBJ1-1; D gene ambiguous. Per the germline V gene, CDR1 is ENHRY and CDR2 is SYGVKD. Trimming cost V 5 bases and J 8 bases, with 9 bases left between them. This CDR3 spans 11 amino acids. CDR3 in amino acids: CAISPGREAFF. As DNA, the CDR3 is TGTGCCATCAGTCCGGGTCGGGAAGCTTTCTTT.

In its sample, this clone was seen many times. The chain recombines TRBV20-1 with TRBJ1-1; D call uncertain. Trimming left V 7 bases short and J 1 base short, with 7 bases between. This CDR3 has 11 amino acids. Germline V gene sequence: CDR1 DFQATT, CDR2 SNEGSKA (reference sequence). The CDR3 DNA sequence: TGCAGTGGATCGTCGAACACTGAAGCTTTCTTT. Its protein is CSGSSNTEAFF.

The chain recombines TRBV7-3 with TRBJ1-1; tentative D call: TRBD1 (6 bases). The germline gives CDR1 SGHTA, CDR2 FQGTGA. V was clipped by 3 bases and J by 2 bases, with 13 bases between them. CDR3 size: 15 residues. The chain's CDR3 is CASSFRGTPNTEAFF. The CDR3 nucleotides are TGTGCCAGCAGCTTCCGCGGGACACCTAACACTGAAGCTTTCTTT. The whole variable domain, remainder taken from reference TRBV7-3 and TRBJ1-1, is GAGVSQTPSNKVTEKGKYVELRCDPISGHTALYWYRQSLGQGPEFLIYFQGTGAADDSGLPNDRFFAVRPEGSVSTLKIQRTERGDSAVYLCASSFRGTPNTEAFFGQGTRLTVV.

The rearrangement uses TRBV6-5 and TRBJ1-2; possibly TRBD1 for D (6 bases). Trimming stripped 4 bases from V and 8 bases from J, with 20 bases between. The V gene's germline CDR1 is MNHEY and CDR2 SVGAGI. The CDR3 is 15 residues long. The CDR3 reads CASSSLTGYPLGYTF. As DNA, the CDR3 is TGTGCCAGCAGTTCCTTGACAGGCTACCCATTAGGCTACACCTTC.

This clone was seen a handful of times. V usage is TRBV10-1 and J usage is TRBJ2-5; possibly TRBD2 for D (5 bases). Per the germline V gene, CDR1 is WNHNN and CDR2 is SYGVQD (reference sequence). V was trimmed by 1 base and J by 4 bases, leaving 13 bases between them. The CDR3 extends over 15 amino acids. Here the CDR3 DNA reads TGCGCCAGCAGTGAGTATGCTGGGAGCGGAGAGACCCAGTACTTC. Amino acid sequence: CASSEYAGSGETQYF.

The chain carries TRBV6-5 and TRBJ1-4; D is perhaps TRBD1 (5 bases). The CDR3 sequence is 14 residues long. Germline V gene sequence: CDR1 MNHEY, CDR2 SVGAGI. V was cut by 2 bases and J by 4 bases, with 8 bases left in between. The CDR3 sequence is CASSYQGDNEKLFF. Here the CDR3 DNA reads TGTGCCAGCAGTTACCAGGGAGATAATGAAAAACTGTTTTTT.

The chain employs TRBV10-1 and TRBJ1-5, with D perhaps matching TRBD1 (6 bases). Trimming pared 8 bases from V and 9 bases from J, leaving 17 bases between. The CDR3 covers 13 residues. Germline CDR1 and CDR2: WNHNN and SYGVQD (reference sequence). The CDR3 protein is CASSQGRDLPQHF. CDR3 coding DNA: TGCGCCAGCTCCCAGGGGAGAGATCTGCCCCAGCATTTT.

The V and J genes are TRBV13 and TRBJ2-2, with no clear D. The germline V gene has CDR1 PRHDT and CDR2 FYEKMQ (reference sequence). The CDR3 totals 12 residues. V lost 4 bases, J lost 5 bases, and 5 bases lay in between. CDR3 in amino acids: CASSYGTGELFF. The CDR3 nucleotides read TGTGCCAGCAGCTACGGGACCGGGGAGCTGTTTTTT.

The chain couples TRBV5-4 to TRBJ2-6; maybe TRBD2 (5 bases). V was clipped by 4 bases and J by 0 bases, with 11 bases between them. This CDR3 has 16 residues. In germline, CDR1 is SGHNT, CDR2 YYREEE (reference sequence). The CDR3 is CASSASGRSGANVLTF. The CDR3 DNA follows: TGTGCCAGCAGCGCAAGCGGTCGCTCTGGGGCCAACGTCCTGACTTTC.

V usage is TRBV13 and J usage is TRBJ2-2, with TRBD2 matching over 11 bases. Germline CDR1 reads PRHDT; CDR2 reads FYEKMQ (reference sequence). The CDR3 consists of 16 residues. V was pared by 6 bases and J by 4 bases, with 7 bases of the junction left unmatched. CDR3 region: CASSSTSGRSTGELFF. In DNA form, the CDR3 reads TGTGCCAGCAGTTCTACTAGCGGGAGATCCACCGGGGAGCTGTTTTTT.

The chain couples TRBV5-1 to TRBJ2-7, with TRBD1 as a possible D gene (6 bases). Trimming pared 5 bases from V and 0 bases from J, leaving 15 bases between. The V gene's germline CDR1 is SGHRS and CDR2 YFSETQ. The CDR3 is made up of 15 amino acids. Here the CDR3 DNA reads TGCGCCAGCAGGCACGACCGACAGGACTCCTACGAGCAGTACTTC. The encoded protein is CASRHDRQDSYEQYF.

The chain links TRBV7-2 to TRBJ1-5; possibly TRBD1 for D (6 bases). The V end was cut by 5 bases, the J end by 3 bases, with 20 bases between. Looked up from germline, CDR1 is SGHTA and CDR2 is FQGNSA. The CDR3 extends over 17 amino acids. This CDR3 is CASSQTAGTFVNQPQHF. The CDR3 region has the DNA TGTGCCAGCAGCCAAACCGCCGGGACATTTGTCAATCAGCCCCAGCATTTT.

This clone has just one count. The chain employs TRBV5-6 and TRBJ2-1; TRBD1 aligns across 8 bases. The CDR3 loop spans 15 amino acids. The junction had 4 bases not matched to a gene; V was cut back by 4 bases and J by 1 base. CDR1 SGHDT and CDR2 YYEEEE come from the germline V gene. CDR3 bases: TGTGCCAGCAGCCTGGGACAGGTGTCCTACAATGAGCAGTTCTTC. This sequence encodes CASSLGQVSYNEQFF.

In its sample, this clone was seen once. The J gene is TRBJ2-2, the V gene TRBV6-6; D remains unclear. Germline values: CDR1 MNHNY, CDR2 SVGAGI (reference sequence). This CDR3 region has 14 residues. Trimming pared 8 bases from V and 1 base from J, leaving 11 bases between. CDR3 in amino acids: CASRRGQNTGELFF. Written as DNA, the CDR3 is TGTGCCAGCCGACGTGGGCAGAACACCGGGGAGCTGTTTTTT.

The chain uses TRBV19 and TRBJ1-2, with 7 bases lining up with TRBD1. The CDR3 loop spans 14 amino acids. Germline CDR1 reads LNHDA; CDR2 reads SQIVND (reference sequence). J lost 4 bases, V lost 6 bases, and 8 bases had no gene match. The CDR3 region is CASSGTVQGYGYTF. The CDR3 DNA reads TGTGCCAGTAGCGGGACAGTTCAAGGCTATGGCTACACCTTC. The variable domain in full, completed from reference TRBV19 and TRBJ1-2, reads DGGITQSPKYLFRKEGQNVTLSCEQNLNHDAMYWYRQDPGQGLRLIYYSQIVNDFQKGDIAEGYSVSREKKESFPLTVTSAQKNPTAFYLCASSGTVQGYGYTFGSGTRLTVV.

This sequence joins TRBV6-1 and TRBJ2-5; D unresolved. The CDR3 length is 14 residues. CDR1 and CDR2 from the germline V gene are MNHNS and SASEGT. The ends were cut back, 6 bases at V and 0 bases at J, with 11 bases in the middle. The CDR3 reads CASSYPDYQETQYF. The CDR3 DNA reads TGTGCCAGCAGCTACCCGGATTACCAAGAGACCCAGTACTTC.

The chain's CDR3 is CASSSGQGNTEAFF. The DNA of the CDR3 is TGCGCCAGCAGCTCGGGACAGGGGAACACTGAAGCTTTCTTT. The chain carries TRBV5-1 and TRBJ1-1, with 9 bases matching TRBD1. The CDR3 sequence is 14 residues long. Trimming at V came to 3 bases and at J to 1 base, leaving 1 base not matched to a gene. CDR1 and CDR2 (germline): SGHRS, YFSETQ. Full variable domain (missing parts from reference TRBV5-1 and TRBJ1-1): KAGVTQTPRYLIKTRGQQVTLSCSPISGHRSVSWYQQTPGQGLQFLFEYFSETQRNKGNFPGRFSGRQFSNSRSEMNVSTLELGDSALYLCASSSGQGNTEAFFGQGTRLTVV.

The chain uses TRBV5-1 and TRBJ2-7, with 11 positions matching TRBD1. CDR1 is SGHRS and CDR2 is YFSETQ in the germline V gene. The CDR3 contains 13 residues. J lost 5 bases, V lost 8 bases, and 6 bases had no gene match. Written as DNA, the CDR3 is TGCGCCAGTACCCGGACAGGGGGCAACGAGCAGTACTTC. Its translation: CASTRTGGNEQYF.

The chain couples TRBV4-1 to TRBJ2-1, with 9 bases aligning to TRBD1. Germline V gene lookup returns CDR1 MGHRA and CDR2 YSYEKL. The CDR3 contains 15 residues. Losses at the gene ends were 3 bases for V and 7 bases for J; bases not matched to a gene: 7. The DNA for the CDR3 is TGCGCCAGCAGCCACCCGGGACAGGGTGTAAATGAGCAGTTCTTC. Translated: CASSHPGQGVNEQFF.

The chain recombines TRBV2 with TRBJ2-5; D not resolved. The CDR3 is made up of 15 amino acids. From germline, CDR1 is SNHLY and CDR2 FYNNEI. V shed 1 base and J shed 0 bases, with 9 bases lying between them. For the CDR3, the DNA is TGTGCCAGCAGTGAAGGTGCTACGAACCAAGAGACCCAGTACTTC. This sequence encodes CASSEGATNQETQYF.